The entry that follows covers one T cell receptor beta chain sequence. Its specificity is unknown. Antigen-specific CD4+ T cells were expanded with viral peptide pools in the ViraFEST assay before sequencing. Cells that had been cultured for less than 13 days were the source of isolated CD4+ T cells. The vaccine given was either BNT162b2 or mRNA-1273, in two doses. Neither prior SARS-CoV-2 infection nor positive nucleocapsid antibodies were present in the vaccine recipients. This entry belongs to a study of vaccination effects on CD4 cells after COVID-19. Germline V gene lookup returns CDR1 MGHRA and CDR2 YSYEKL. There are 17 residues in the CDR3. With V trimmed by 3 bases and J by 2 bases, 6 bases remained unmatched. Study findings and constraints: Cross-reactivity toward common cold coronaviruses was confined to only 1 of 255 vaccine-induced clones in healthy vaccinees.

Using immunoSEQ multiplex PCR, the repertoire was profiled, and TCRdb retains in-frame clones only, with some absent. The data show about 30,000 clones, 65% to 75% seen once. The input for sequencing was CD4+ T cells from PBMCs cultured with HCoV-OC43 spike peptides, taken after COVID-19 vaccination. Specified subset: HCoV-OC43 spike overlapping peptide pool stimulation. J is TRBJ2-3 and V is TRBV4-1; 12 bases line up with TRBD2. The source of this sequence is a human donor who received a COVID-19 vaccine. DNA of the CDR3: TGCGCCAGCAGCCACGAGCGACTAGCGGGGGCCACAGATACGCAGTATTTT. Residues: CASSHERLAGATDTQYF.